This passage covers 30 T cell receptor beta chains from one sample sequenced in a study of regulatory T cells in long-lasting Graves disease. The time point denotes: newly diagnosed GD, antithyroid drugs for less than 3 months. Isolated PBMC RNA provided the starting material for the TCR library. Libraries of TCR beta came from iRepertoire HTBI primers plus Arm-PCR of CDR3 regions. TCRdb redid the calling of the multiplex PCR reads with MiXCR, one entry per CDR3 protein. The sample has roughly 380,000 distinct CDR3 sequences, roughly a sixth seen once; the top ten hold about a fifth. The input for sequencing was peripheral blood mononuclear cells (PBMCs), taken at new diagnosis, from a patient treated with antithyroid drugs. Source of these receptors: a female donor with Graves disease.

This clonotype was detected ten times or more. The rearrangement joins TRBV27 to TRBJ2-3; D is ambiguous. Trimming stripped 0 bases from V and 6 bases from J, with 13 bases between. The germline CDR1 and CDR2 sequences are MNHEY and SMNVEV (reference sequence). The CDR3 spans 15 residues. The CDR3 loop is CASSLSGSPRDTQYF. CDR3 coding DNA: TGTGCCAGCAGTTTATCGGGGTCACCCCGCGATACGCAGTATTTT.

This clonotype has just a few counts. This chain's CDR3 is CASSSTGTSAGGKNYGYTF. The CDR3 DNA is TGTGCCAGCAGCTCGACGGGGACGAGCGCTGGGGGGAAAAACTATGGCTACACCTTC. The V call is TRBV7-9, the J call TRBJ1-2, with D perhaps TRBD1 (5 bases). CDR1 and CDR2 from the germline V gene are SEHNR and FQNEAQ (reference sequence). The V end was cut by 4 bases, the J end by 2 bases, with 26 bases between. The CDR3 contains 19 residues. The complete variable domain, with remaining parts taken from reference TRBV7-9 and TRBJ1-2, reads DTGVSQNPRHKITKRGQNVTFRCDPISEHNRLYWYRQTLGQGPEFLTYFQNEAQLEKSRLLSDRFSAERPKGSFSTLEIQRTEQGDSAMYLCASSSTGTSAGGKNYGYTFGSGTRLTVV.

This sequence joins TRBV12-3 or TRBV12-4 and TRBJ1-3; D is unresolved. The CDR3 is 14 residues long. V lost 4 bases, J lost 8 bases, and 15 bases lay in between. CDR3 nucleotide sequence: TGTGCCAGCAGTTCGCAGACGAGGGTTGACACCATATATTTT. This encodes CASSSQTRVDTIYF.

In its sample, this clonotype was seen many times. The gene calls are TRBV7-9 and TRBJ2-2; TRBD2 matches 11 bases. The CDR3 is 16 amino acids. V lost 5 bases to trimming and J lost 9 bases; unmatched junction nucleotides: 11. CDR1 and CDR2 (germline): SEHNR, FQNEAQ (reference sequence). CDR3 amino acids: CASSPDSGRAVRELFF. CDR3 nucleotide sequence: TGTGCCAGCAGCCCGGATAGCGGGAGGGCCGTCAGGGAGCTGTTTTTT.

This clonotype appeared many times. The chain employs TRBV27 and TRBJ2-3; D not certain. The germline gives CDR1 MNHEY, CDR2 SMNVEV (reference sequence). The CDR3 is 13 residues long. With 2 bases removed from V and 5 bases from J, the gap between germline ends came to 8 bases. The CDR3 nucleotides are TGTGCCAGCAGTTTAAGGCCGGGAGATACGCAGTATTTT. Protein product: CASSLRPGDTQYF.

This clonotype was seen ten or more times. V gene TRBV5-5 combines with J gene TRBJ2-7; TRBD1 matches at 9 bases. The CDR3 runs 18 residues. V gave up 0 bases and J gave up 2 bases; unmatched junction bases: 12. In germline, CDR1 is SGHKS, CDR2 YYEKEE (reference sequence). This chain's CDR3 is CASSLGGILRDRAYEQYF. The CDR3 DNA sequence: TGTGCCAGCAGCTTGGGAGGTATTCTTCGGGACAGGGCCTACGAGCAGTACTTC.

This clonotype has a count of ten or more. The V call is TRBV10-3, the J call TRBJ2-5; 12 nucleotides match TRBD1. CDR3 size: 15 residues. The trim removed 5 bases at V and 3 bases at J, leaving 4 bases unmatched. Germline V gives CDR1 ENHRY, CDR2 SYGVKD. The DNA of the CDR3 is TGTGCCATCAGTACCGGGACAGGGGGCGAAGAGACCCAGTACTTC. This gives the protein CAISTGTGGEETQYF.

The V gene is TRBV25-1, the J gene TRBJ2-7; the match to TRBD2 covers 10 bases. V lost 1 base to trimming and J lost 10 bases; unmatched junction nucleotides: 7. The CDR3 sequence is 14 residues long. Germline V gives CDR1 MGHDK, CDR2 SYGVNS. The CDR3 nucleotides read TGTGCCAGCAGTGAATCTGCTAGCGGGAGTAAACAGTACTTC. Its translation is CASSESASGSKQYF.

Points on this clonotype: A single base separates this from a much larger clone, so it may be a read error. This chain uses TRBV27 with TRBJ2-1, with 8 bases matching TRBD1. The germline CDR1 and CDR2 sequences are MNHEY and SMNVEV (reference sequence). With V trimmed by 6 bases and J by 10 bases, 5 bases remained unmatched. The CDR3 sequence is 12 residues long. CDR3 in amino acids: CASRDREDEQFF. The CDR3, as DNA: TGTGCCAGCAGGGACAGGGAAGACGAGCAGTTCTTC.

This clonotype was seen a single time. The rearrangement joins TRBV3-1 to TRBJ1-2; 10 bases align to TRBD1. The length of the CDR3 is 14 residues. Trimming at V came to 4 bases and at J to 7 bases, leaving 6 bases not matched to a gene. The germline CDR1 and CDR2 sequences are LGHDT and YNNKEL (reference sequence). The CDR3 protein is CASSRQGARGGYTF. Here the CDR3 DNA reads TGTGCCAGCAGCCGACAGGGGGCGCGAGGTGGCTACACCTTC.

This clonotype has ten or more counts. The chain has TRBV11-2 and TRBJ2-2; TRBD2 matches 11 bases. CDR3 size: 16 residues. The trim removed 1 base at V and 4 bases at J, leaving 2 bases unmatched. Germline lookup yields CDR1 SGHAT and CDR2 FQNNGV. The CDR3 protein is CASSLVLAGVTGELFF. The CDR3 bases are TGTGCCAGCAGCTTAGTACTAGCGGGAGTCACCGGGGAGCTGTTTTTT.

The CDR3 DNA follows: TGTGCCAGCAGCTCCCGACAGGCTACAGATACGCAGTATTTT. Translating gives CASSSRQATDTQYF. The V and J genes are TRBV7-3 and TRBJ2-3; possibly TRBD1 for D (6 bases). Germline loops: CDR1 SGHTA, CDR2 FQGTGA. The CDR3 runs to 14 residues. Between the trimmed V and J ends, which lost 4 bases and 3 bases, there was a span of 11 bases.

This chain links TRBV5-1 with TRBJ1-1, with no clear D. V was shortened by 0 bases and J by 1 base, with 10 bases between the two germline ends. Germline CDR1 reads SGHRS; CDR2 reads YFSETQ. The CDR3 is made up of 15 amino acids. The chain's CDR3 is CASSLAVGENTEAFF. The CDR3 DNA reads TGCGCCAGCAGCTTGGCCGTTGGAGAGAACACTGAAGCTTTCTTT.

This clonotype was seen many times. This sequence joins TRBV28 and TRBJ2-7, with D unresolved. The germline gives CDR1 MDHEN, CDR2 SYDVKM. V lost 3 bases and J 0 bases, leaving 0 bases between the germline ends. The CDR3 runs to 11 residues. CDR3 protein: CASSFSYEQYF. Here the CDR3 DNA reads TGTGCCAGCAGTTTCTCCTACGAGCAGTACTTC.

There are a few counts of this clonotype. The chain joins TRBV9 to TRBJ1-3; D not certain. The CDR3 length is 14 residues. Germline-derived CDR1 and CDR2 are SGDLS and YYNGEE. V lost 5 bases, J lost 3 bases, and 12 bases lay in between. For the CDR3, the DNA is TGTGCCAGCAGTGATTGGGTCGGTGGAAACACCATATATTTT. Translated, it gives CASSDWVGGNTIYF.

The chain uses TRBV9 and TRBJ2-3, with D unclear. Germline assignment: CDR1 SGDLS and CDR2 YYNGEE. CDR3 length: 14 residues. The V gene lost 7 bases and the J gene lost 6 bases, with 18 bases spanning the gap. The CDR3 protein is CASGAPSLGDTQYF. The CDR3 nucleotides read TGTGCCAGCGGCGCACCCTCTCTAGGTGATACGCAGTATTTT.

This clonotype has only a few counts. In DNA form, the CDR3 reads TGTGCCAGCAGGCTGAGTCTCCGGAGAAAGAGCACAGATACGCAGTATTTT. Translation gives CASRLSLRRKSTDTQYF. The rearrangement links TRBV12-3 or TRBV12-4 to TRBJ2-3; D gene uncertain. Trimming removed 6 bases at V and 0 bases at J, with 19 bases between. The CDR3 length is 17 residues.

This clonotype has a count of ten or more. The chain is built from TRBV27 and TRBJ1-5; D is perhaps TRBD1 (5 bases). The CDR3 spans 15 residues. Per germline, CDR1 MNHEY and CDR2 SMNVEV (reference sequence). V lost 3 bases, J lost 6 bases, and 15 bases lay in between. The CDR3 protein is CASSFLGGARQPQHF. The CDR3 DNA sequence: TGTGCCAGCAGTTTTTTGGGGGGAGCTCGTCAGCCCCAGCATTTT.

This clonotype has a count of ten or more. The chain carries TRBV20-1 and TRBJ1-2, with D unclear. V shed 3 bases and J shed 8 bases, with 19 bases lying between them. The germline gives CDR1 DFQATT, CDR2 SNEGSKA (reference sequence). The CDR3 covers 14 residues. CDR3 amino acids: CSASKMVGFQGYTF. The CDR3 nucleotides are TGCAGTGCTAGTAAGATGGTAGGGTTCCAGGGCTACACCTTC.

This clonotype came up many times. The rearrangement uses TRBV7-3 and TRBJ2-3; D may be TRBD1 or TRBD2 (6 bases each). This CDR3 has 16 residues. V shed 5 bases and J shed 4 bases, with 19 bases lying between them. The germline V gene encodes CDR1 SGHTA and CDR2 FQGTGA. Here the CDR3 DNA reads TGTGCCAGCAGCCCCATGGTGGGGGGCGCGTCAGATACGCAGTATTTT. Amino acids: CASSPMVGGASDTQYF.

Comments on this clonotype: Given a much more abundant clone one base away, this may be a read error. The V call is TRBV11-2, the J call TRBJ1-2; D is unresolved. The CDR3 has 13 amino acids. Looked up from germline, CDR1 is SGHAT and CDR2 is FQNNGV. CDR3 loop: CASSSISSYGHTF. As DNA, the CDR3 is TGTGCCAGCAGCTCGATTTCCTCTTATGGCCACACCTTC. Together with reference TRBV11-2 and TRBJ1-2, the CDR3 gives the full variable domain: EAGVAQSPRYKIIEKRQSVAFWCNPISGHATLYWYQQILGQGPKLLIQFQNNGVVDDSQLPKDRFSAERLKGVDSTLKIQPAKLEDSAVYLCASSSISSYGHTFGSGTRLTVV.

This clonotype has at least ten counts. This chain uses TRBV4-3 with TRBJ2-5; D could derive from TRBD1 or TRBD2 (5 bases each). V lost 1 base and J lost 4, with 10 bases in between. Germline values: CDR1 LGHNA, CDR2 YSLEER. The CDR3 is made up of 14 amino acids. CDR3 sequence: CASSQVTGTETQYF. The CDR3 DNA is TGCGCCAGCAGCCAAGTTACCGGGACAGAGACCCAGTACTTC.

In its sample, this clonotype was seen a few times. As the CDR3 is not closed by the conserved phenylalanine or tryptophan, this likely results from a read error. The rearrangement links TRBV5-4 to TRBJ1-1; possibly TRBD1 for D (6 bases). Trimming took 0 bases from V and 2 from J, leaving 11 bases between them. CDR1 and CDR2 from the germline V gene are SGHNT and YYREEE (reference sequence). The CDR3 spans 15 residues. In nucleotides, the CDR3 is TGTGCCAGCAGCTTGGAGAGGGGGGGAAACACTGAAGCTTTCTCT. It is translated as CASSLERGGNTEAFS.

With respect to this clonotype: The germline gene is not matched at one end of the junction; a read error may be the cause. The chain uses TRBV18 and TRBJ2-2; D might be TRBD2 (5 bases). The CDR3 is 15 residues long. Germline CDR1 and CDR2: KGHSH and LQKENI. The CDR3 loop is CASSPGRSNTGELFF. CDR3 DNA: TGTGCCAGCTCACCCGGCCGGTCGAACACCGGGGAGTTGTTTTTT.

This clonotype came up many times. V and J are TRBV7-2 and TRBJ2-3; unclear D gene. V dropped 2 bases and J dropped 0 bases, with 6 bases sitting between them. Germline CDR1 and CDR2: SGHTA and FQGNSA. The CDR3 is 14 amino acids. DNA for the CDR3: TGTGCCAGCAGCTTAACGGCTAGCACAGATACGCAGTATTTT. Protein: CASSLTASTDTQYF.

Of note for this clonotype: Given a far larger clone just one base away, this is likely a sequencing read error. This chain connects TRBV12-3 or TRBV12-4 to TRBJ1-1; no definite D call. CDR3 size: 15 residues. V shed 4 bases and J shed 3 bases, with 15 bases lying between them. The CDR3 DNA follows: TGTGCCAGCAGTTCCTCGGTTATATATGACACTGAAGCTTTCTTT. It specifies CASSSSVIYDTEAFF.

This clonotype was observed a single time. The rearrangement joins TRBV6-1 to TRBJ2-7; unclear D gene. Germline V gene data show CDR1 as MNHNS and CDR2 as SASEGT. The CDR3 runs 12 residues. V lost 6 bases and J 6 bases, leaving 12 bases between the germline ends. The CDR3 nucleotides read TGTGCCAGCAGGGCCTCCATGGCCGAGCAGTACTTC. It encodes CASRASMAEQYF.

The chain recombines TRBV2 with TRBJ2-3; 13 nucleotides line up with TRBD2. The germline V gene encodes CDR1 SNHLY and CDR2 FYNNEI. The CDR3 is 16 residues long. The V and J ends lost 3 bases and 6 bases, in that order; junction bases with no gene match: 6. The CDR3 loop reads CASSDRTSGGSDTQYF. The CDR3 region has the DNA TGTGCCAGCAGTGACCGGACTAGCGGGGGCTCCGATACGCAGTATTTT.

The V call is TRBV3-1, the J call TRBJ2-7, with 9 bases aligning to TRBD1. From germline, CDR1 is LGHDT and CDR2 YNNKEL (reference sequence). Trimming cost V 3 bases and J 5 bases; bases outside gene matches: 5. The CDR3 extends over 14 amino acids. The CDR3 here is CASSQRQGVDEQYF. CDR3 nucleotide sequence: TGTGCCAGCAGCCAGAGACAGGGGGTCGACGAGCAGTACTTC.

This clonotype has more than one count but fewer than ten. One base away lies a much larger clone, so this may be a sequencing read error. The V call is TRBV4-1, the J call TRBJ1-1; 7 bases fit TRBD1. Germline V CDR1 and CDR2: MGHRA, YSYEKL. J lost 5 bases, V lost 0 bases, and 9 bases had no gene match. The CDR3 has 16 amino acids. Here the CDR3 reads CASSQESGQGGTEAFF. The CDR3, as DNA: TGCGCCAGCAGCCAAGAATCGGGGCAGGGGGGGACTGAAGCTTTCTTT.